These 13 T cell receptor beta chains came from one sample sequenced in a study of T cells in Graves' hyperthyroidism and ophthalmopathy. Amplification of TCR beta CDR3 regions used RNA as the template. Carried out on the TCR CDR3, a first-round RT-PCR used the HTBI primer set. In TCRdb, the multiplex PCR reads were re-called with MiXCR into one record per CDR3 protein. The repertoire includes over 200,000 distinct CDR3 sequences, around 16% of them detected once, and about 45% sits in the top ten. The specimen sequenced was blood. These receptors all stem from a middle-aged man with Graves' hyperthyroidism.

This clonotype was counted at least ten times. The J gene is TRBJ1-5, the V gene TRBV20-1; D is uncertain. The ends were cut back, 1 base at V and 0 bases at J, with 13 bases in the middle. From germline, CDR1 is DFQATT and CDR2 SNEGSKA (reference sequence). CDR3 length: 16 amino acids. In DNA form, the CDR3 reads TGCAGTGCTAGAGGCCTAAAGGGCAATAGCAATCAGCCCCAGCATTTT. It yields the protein CSARGLKGNSNQPQHF.

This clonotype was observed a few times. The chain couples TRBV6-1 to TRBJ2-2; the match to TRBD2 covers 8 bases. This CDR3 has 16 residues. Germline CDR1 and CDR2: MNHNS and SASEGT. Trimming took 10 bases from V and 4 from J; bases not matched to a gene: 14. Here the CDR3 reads CANQSGLACPTGELFF. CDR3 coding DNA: TGTGCCAACCAATCCGGACTAGCTTGTCCCACCGGGGAGCTGTTTTTT.

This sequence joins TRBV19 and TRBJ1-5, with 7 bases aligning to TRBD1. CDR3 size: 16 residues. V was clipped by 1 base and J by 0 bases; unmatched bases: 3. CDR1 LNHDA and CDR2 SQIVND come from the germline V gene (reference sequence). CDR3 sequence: CASSIGGQSSNQPQHF. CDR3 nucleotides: TGTGCCAGTAGTATAGGGGGACAGTCTAGCAATCAGCCCCAGCATTTT.

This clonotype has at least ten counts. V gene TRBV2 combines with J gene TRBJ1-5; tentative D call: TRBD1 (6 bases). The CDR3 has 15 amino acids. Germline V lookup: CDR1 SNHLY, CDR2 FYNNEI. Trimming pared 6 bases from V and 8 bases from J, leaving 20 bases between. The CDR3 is CASRAGTTGGEPQHF. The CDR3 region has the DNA TGTGCCAGCAGAGCAGGGACAACCGGTGGAGAGCCCCAGCATTTT. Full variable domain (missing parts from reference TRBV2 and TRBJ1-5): EPEVTQTPSHQVTQMGQEVILRCVPISNHLYFYWYRQILGQKVEFLVSFYNNEISEKSEIFDDQFSVERPDGSNFTLKIRSTKLEDSAMYFCASRAGTTGGEPQHFGDGTRLSIL.

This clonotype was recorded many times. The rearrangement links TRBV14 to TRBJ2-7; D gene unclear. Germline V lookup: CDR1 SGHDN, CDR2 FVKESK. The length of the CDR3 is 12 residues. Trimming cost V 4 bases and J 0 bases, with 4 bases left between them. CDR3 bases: TGTGCCAGCAGCCCGACCTCCTACGAGCAGTACTTC. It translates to CASSPTSYEQYF.

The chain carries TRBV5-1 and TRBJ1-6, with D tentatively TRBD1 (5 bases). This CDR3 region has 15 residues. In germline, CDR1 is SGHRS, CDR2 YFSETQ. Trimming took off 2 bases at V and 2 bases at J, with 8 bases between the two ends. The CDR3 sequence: CASSLQDTYNSPLHF. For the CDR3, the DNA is TGCGCCAGCAGCTTACAGGACACCTATAATTCACCCCTCCACTTT. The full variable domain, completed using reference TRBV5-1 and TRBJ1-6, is KAGVTQTPRYLIKTRGQQVTLSCSPISGHRSVSWYQQTPGQGLQFLFEYFSETQRNKGNFPGRFSGRQFSNSRSEMNVSTLELGDSALYLCASSLQDTYNSPLHFGNGTRLTVT.

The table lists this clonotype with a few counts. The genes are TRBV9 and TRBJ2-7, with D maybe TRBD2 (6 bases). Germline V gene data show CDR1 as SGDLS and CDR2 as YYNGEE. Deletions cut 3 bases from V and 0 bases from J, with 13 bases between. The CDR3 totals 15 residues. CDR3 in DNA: TGTGCCAGCAGCGCCGTGGACGGGAGCTCCTACGAGCAGTACTTC. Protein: CASSAVDGSSYEQYF. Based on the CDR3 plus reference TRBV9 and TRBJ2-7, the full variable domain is DSGVTQTPKHLITATGQRVTLRCSPRSGDLSVYWYQQSLDQGLQFLIQYYNGEERAKGNILERFSAQQFPDLHSELNLSSLELGDSALYFCASSAVDGSSYEQYFGPGTRLTVT.

CDR3 in DNA: TGTGCCATCAGTGAGTCAAACGGACAGGGCTATGGCTACACCTTC. It codes for CAISESNGQGYGYTF. This chain links TRBV10-3 with TRBJ1-2; the match to TRBD1 covers 8 bases. Germline trimming cut 0 bases from V and 4 bases from J; bases unmatched to any gene: 4. CDR1 is ENHRY and CDR2 is SYGVKD in the germline V gene. CDR3 size: 15 residues.

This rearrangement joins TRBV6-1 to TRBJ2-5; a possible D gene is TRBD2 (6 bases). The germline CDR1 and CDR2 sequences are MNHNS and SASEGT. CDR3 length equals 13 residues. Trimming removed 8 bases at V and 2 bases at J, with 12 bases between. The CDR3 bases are TGTGCCAGCGGGGGGACTTATCAAGAGACCCAGTACTTC. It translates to CASGGTYQETQYF.

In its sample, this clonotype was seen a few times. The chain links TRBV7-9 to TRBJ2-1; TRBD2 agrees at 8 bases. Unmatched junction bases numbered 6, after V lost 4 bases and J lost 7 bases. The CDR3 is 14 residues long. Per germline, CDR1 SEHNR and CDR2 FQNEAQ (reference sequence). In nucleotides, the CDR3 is TGTGCCAGCAGCTCAAGGACTAGCAGGAATGAGCAGTTCTTC. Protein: CASSSRTSRNEQFF.

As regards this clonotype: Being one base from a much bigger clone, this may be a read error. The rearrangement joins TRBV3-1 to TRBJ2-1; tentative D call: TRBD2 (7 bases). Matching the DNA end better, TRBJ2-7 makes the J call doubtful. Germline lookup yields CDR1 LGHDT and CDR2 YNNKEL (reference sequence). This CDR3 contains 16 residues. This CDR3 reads CASSQGGGGRYNEQYF. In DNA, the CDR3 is TGTGCCAGCAGCCAGGGAGGCGGGGGCCGCTACAATGAGCAGTACTTC.

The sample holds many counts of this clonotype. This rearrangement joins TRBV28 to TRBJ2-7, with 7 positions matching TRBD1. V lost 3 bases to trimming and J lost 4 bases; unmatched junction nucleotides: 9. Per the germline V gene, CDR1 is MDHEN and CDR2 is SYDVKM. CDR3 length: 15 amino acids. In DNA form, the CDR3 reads TGTGCCAGCAGTTTTCCGCAGGGGGTGTTTTACGAGCAGTACTTC. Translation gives CASSFPQGVFYEQYF.

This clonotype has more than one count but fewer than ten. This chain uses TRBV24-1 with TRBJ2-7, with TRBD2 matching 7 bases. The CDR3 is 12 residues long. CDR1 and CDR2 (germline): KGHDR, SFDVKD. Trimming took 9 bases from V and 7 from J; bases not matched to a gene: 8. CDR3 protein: CATPGRRGEQYF. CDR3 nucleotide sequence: TGTGCCACCCCGGGCAGGCGGGGGGAGCAGTACTTC.